The source of this T cell receptor beta chain is a study of spatial heterogeneity in lung cancer. General observations from the study: Blood contained ubiquitous expanded tumor TCRs more at resection than at follow-up.

This CDR3 comprises 17 residues. Germline assignment: CDR1 PRHDT and CDR2 FYEKMQ (reference sequence). Trimming cost V 5 bases and J 0 bases, with 16 bases left between them. Stated time point: sample taken at primary tumor resection. Whole RNA from tumor, nontumor lung or frozen PBMC was sequenced unsorted. The donors, 72 patients with untreated early-stage non-small cell lung cancer, provided the samples. Carried by each TCR cDNA molecule was a unique molecular identifier. From the 5' RACE reads, TCRdb called clonotypes with MiXCR, one entry per CDR3 protein. The profile shows approximately 81,000 distinct CDR3 sequences, roughly 13% of them singletons. This clonotype was seen a few times. The antigen remains unidentified.

This receptor was identified in a male donor with early-stage non-small cell lung cancer. The V call is TRBV13, the J call TRBJ2-2; the D gene is possibly TRBD2 (5 bases). The sequencing here drew on PBMCs, taken at surgery. CDR3 DNA: TGTGCCAGCAGCACCCTCGGGATCCTCGCGAACACCGGGGAGCTGTTTTTT. Protein product: CASSTLGILANTGELFF.